This T cell receptor (beta chain) was found in a study of blood T cell repertoires in COVID-19. Across the whole study: Italy, Spain and the United States were the sources of the convalescent and acute COVID-19 samples.

Seattle cases were enrolled at active infection and followed longitudinally. Sequencing was performed with immunoSEQ multiplex PCR; in TCRdb, only in-frame clones are kept and a portion is missing. The table records a few hundred thousand clones, around 84% of them present only once. Germline V gene data show CDR1 as LNHNV and CDR2 as YYDKDF (reference sequence). There are 15 residues in the CDR3. The V segment lost 2 bases and the J segment 7 bases; nucleotides outside the gene matches: 6. The TCR originated in a woman aged 55-75 years with COVID-19, enrolled during active disease. The genes are TRBV15 and TRBJ1-2; TRBD1 matches at 11 bases. Sample: peripheral blood. CDR3 region: CATSRMGQGVGGYTF. The CDR3, as DNA: TGTGCCACCAGCAGAATGGGACAGGGGGTTGGTGGCTACACCTTC.